The 3 T cell receptor beta chains listed next were all sequenced from one sample in a study of blood T cell repertoires in COVID-19. Assay: immunoSEQ multiplex PCR; the TCRdb copy retains only in-frame clones and omits some. The sample carries under 350,000 clones, 85% to 90% recorded once. Sequenced input: peripheral blood. These receptors came from a middle-aged man with acute or convalescent COVID-19.

The rearrangement uses TRBV12-3 or TRBV12-4 and TRBJ1-4, with 9 bases identical to TRBD1. The CDR3 has 12 residues. The J segment lost 7 bases and the V segment lost 10 bases, leaving 4 bases of the junction unmatched. The CDR3 nucleotides are TGTGCCACCGGGACAGGGAGTGAAAAACTGTTTTTT. Its translation is CATGTGSEKLFF.

This chain joins TRBV15 and TRBJ2-7; 8 bases align to TRBD1. The CDR3 contains 17 residues. V lost 0 bases, J lost 0 bases, and 7 bases stayed unmatched. Germline loops: CDR1 LNHNV, CDR2 YYDKDF (reference sequence). This CDR3 reads CATSRDSTGGYSYEQYF. In nucleotides, the CDR3 is TGTGCCACCAGCAGAGATAGTACAGGGGGATACTCCTACGAGCAGTACTTC. Using reference TRBV15 and TRBJ2-7 for the parts outside the CDR3, the full variable domain is DAMVIQNPRYQVTQFGKPVTLSCSQTLNHNVMYWYQQKSSQAPKLLFHYYDKDFNNEADTPDNFQSRRPNTSFCFLDIRSPGLGDTAMYLCATSRDSTGGYSYEQYFGPGTRLTVT.

Only one count was recorded for this clone. The chain joins TRBV11-2 to TRBJ1-3; the D is unclear. CDR1 is SGHAT, CDR2 FQNNGV, per germline. V was cut by 1 base and J by 0 bases, with 10 bases left in between. The CDR3 is made up of 16 amino acids. CDR3 bases: TGTGCCAGCAGCTTAGCCTACGGGTTCTCTGGAAACACCATATATTTT. Translation gives CASSLAYGFSGNTIYF.